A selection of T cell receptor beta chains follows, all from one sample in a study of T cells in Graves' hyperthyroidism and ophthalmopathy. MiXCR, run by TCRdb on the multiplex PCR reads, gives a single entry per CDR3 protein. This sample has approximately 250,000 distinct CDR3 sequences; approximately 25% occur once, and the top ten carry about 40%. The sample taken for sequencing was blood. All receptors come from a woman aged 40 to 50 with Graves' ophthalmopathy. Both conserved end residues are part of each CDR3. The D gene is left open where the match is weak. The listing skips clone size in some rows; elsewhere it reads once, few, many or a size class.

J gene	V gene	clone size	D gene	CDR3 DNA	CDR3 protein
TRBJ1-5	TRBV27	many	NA	TGTGCCAGCAGCCAAACGTGGGGTCAGCCCCAGCATTTT	CASSQTWGQPQHF
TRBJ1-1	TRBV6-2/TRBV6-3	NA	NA	TGTGCCAGCAGTCGGGGACGTCTCATGAACACTGAAGCTTTCTTT	CASSRGRLMNTEAFF
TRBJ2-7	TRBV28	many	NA	TGTGCCAGCAGTTCCCCTCAGGGGCCTTCCTACGAGCAGTACTTC	CASSSPQGPSYEQYF
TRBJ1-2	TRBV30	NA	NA	TGTGCCTGGAGTACCGGGGGGGGGGCACCCTATGGCTACACCTTC	CAWSTGGGAPYGYTF
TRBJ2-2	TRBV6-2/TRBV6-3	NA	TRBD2	TGTGCCAGCAGCGGGGGGAGGCGAACCGGGGAGCTGTTTTTT	CASSGGRRTGELFF
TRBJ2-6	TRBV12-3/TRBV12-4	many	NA	TGTGCCAGCAGTTCAGACGGGCACTCTGGGGCCAACGTCCTGACTTTC	CASSSDGHSGANVLTF
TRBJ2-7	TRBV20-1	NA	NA	TGCAGTGCTAGAGCGGGAGTGGCGGGCGGTCGCCACGAGCAGTACTTC	CSARAGVAGGRHEQYF
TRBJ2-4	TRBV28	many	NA	TGTGCCAGCAGTTTACTGGCCAAAGACGTCGCCAAAAACATTCAGTACTTC	CASSLLAKDVAKNIQYF
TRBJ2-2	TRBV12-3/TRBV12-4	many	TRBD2	TGTGCCAGCAGCCCGGGACTATACACCGGGGAGCTGTTTTTT	CASSPGLYTGELFF
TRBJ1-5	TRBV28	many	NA	TGTGCCAGCAGTTTATCACAGAGGGGTTATCAGCCCCAGCATTTT	CASSLSQRGYQPQHF
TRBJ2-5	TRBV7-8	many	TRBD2	TGTGCCAGCAGCTTAGACTTCGGGAGGGAATGGGAGACCCAGTACTTC	CASSLDFGREWETQYF
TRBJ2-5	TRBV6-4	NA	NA	TGTGCCAGCAGTTATCGCTCGAGGGAGACCCAGTACTTC	CASSYRSRETQYF
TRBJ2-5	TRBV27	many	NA	TGTGCCAGCAACAACGGGGAGACCCAGTACTTC	CASNNGETQYF
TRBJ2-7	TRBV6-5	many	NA	TGTGCCACTAGTACCGGAACGGGCATCTCCTACGAGCAGTACTTC	CATSTGTGISYEQYF
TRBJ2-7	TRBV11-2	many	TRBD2	TGTGCCAGCAGCTTAGGATGGAGACTAGCGGCCTACGAGCAGTACTTC	CASSLGWRLAAYEQYF
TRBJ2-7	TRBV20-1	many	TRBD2	TGCAGTGCTAAGCCCCAAGGGGCGGGAGGTTATTACGAGCAGTACTTC	CSAKPQGAGGYYEQYF
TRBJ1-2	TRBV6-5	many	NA	TGTGCCAGCAGCTTACAGGGTTATGGCTACACCTTC	CASSLQGYGYTF
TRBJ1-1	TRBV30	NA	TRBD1	TGTGCCTGGAGTAGCGAGTACAGGGGGATTCGGAACACTGAAGCTTTCTTT	CAWSSEYRGIRNTEAFF
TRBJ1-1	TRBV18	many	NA	TGTGCCAGCTCACCACCTAACAGCCCGAGTGAAGCTTTCTTT	CASSPPNSPSEAFF
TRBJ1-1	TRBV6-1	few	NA	TGTGCCGGCAGACTGCGGGCGGGGGGAATCTATGAAGCTTTCTTT	CAGRLRAGGIYEAFF
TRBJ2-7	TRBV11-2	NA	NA	TGTGCCAGCAGCTTAATGGGCCGGGGTGGCGAGCAGTACTTC	CASSLMGRGGEQYF
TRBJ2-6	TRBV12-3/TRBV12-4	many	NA	TGTGCCAGCAGTCGTGGGGCGTTCGTGGCCAACGTCCTGACTTTC	CASSRGAFVANVLTF
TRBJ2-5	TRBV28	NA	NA	TGTGCCAGCAGTTTACTCCTTCAAGAGACCCAGTACTTC	CASSLLLQETQYF
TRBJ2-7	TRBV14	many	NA	TGTGCCAGCAGCCCTTTGAACTACGAGCAGTACTTC	CASSPLNYEQYF
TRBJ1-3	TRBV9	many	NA	TGTGCCAGCAGCCCTACAGGGATCTCTGGAAACACCATATATTTT	CASSPTGISGNTIYF
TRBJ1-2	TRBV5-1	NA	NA	TGCGCCAGCAGCTTGGAGGGAGAGGGATATGGCTACACCTTC	CASSLEGEGYGYTF
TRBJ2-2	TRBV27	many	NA	TGTGCCAGCAGTTCACCACCCCTGTCCGGGGAGCTGTTTTTT	CASSSPPLSGELFF
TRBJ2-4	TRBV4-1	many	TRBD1	TGCGCCAGCAGCCAACTACCAGGACAGGGGGGTAACAAAAACATTCAGTACTTC	CASSQLPGQGGNKNIQYF
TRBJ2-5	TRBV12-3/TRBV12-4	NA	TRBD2	TGTGCCAGCAGTTTTAGACTAGCCGGAAAAGAGACCCAGTACTTC	CASSFRLAGKETQYF
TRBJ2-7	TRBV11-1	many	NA	TGTGCCAGCAGCTGGGCCGGGACACCATCTCTTCAGGAGCAGTACTTC	CASSWAGTPSLQEQYF
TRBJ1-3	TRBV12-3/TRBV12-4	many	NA	TGTGCCAGCAGTGCCTCTGGAAACACCATATATTTT	CASSASGNTIYF
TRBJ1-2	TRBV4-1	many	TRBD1	TGCGCCAGCAGCCCGACAGGGGACGGCGGCTACACCTTC	CASSPTGDGGYTF
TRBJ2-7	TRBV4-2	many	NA	TGTGCCAGCACGCCTGAGGGGGGTCCCTACGAGCAGTACTTC	CASTPEGGPYEQYF
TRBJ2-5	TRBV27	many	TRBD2	TGTGCCAGCAGTTCACCTAGCGGGAGGGGGAAGACCCAGTACTTC	CASSSPSGRGKTQYF
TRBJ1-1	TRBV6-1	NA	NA	TGTGCCAGCAGTGAGGTAGTTGGCACTGAAGCTTTCTTT	CASSEVVGTEAFF
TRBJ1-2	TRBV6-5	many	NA	TGTGCCAGCAGGGATCAGATTAACTATGGCTACACCTTC	CASRDQINYGYTF
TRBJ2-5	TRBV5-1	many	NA	TGCGCCAGCAGCTTCGCAGGGGCGCGAGTCGCGGAGACCCAGTACTTC	CASSFAGARVAETQYF
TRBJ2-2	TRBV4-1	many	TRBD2	TGCGCCAGCAGCCAAGATGCCAGCGGGAGTGATTCCGGGGAGCTGTTTTTT	CASSQDASGSDSGELFF
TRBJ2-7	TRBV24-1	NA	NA	TGTGCCACCAGTGAAGGGACATCCCACTACGAGCAGTACTTC	CATSEGTSHYEQYF
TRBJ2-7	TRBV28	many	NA	TGTGCCAGCAGGTCTCTGGAGGGACCCTACGAGCAGTACTTC	CASRSLEGPYEQYF
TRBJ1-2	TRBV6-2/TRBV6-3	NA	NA	TGTGCCAGCATCACGACCTCCTATGGCTACAACTTC	CASITTSYGYNF
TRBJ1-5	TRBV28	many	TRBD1	TGTGCCAGCAGTTTGGTACTGGGACAGGGGCGGGGCAATCAGCCCCAGCATTTT	CASSLVLGQGRGNQPQHF
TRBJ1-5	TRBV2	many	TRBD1	TGTGCCAGCAGTTCTACAGGGGATAACTACTATAGCAATCAGCCCCAGCATTTT	CASSSTGDNYYSNQPQHF
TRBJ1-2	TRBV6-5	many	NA	TGTGCCAGCAGTTACTCGCCGGGCCACTATGGCTACACCTTC	CASSYSPGHYGYTF
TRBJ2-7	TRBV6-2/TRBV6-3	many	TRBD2	TGTGCCAGCAGTTACCCCCGGACTAGCGGGAGTGTCTACGAGCAGTACTTC	CASSYPRTSGSVYEQYF
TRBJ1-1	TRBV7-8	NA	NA	TGTGCCAGCAGCTTGGCGACGAAGTCGAAGAACACTGAAGCTTTCTTT	CASSLATKSKNTEAFF
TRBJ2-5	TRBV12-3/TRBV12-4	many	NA	TGTGCCAGCAGTTTAAGCAAGGGGCAAGAGACCCAGTACTTC	CASSLSKGQETQYF
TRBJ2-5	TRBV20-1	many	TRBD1	TGCAGTGCTAGTTCAGGACAGGGGGTCATGGAGACCCAGTACTTC	CSASSGQGVMETQYF
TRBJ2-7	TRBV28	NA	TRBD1	TGTGCCAGCGGGGGGACAGGGGATTACGAGCAGTACTTC	CASGGTGDYEQYF
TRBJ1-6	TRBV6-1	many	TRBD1	TGTGCCAGCAGCCTGGGACAGGGAAGTTCACCCCTCCACTTT	CASSLGQGSSPLHF